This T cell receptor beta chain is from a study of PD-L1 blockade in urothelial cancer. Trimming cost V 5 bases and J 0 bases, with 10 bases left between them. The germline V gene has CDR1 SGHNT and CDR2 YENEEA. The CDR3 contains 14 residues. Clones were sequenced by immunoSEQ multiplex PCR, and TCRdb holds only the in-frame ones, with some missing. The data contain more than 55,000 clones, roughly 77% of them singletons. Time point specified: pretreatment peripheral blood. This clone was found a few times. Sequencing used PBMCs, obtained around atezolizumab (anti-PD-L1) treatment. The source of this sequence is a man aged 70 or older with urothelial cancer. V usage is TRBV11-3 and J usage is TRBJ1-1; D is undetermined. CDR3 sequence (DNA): TGTGCCAGCAGCCCCTCCTCCGTGAACACTGAAGCTTTCTTT. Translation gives CASSPSSVNTEAFF.